The clone carrying this T cell receptor beta chain was seen a handful of times. This record belongs to a study of blood T cell repertoires in COVID-19. Across the study: COVID-19 samples from acute and convalescent phases originated in the United States, Italy and Spain. Sample material is recorded as cDNA or gDNA derived from T cells, B-cell-depleted T cells, or PBMCs.

V was clipped by 7 bases and J by 4 bases; unmatched bases: 9. From germline, CDR1 is MNHEY and CDR2 SMNVEV (reference sequence). The CDR3 contains 15 residues. Per the authors' pipeline: Amplifying reference gene primers gave estimates of nucleated cell counts. Using immunoSEQ multiplex PCR, the repertoire was profiled, and TCRdb retains in-frame clones only, with some absent. The DNA was the basis for D and trimming; V, J and clone size are from that table. The table records 55,000 to 75,000 clones, around 73% of them present only once. The sequencing input was peripheral blood. The gene calls are TRBV27 and TRBJ2-2; 7 bases match TRBD1. The receptor comes from a man older than 75 with active or convalescent COVID-19. CDR3 protein: CASTSGTARTGELFF. The CDR3 DNA reads as TGTGCCAGCACCTCCGGGACAGCTCGCACCGGGGAGCTGTTTTTT.